These 26 T cell receptor beta chains came from one sample sequenced in a study of shared clonotypes between healthy human individuals. TCRdb keeps only in-frame clones here, not all; method: immunoSEQ multiplex PCR. The top ten hold about 1.5% of the sample, which has over a million clones, about 80% seen once. The sequencing sample was made of memory CD4+ T cells sorted from blood. This sample's subset: CD45RA-negative fraction. The receptor source for this set is a young man in good health.

The chain combines TRBV5-1 with TRBJ2-2; 7 nucleotides align to TRBD1. The J segment lost 7 bases and the V segment lost 3 bases, leaving 9 bases of the junction unmatched. CDR3 length: 15 residues. Germline V gene lookup returns CDR1 SGHRS and CDR2 YFSETQ. CDR3 residues: CASSSEPGQRGELFF. CDR3 sequence (DNA): TGCGCCAGCAGCTCGGAACCGGGACAGCGCGGGGAGCTGTTTTTT.

The rearrangement joins TRBV2 to TRBJ1-6; perhaps TRBD1 as D (6 bases). CDR1 is SNHLY, CDR2 FYNNEI, per germline. The CDR3 covers 14 residues. Trimming pared 5 bases from V and 7 bases from J, leaving 12 bases between. CDR3 sequence reads: CASSKTGSNSPLHF. In nucleotides, the CDR3 is TGTGCCAGCAGTAAAACAGGGTCAAATTCACCCCTCCACTTT.

This sequence joins TRBV14 and TRBJ1-1; possible D gene TRBD1, 6 bases. The germline V and J ends were trimmed by 2 bases and 4 bases, with 8 bases remaining between them. Germline V gene data show CDR1 as SGHDN and CDR2 as FVKESK. CDR3 length: 13 residues. CDR3 nucleotide sequence: TGTGCCAGCAGCCAACAGGGGATCACTGAAGCTTTCTTT. Translation gives CASSQQGITEAFF. The entire variable domain, with the rest obtained from reference TRBV14 and TRBJ1-1, is as follows: EAGVTQFPSHSVIEKGQTVTLRCDPISGHDNLYWYRRVMGKEIKFLLHFVKESKQDESGMPNNRFLAERTGGTYSTLKVQPAELEDSGVYFCASSQQGITEAFFGQGTRLTVV.

The chain is built from TRBV5-6 and TRBJ2-7, with a possible D match to TRBD2 (5 bases). From germline, CDR1 is SGHDT and CDR2 YYEEEE. The CDR3 has 14 residues. V dropped 2 bases and J dropped 5 bases, with 14 bases sitting between them. In DNA, the CDR3 is TGTGCCAGCAGCTTAAGCGGAATAAGTGACGAGCAGTACTTC. It specifies CASSLSGISDEQYF. The full variable domain, completed using reference TRBV5-6 and TRBJ2-7, is DAGVTQSPTHLIKTRGQQVTLRCSPKSGHDTVSWYQQALGQGPQFIFQYYEEEERQRGNFPDRFSGHQFPNYSSELNVNALLLGDSALYLCASSLSGISDEQYFGPGTRLTVT.

The J gene is TRBJ2-7, the V gene TRBV5-1, with D hard to call. The CDR3 extends over 12 amino acids. From germline, CDR1 is SGHRS and CDR2 YFSETQ. The V and J ends lost 0 bases and 5 bases respectively, with 6 bases between them. For the CDR3, the DNA is TGCGCCAGCAGCTTGGTTAGTGACGAGCAGTACTTC. The encoded protein is CASSLVSDEQYF.

This clone was counted only a few times. The CDR3 reads CASSLEYSYNEQFF. CDR3 nucleotide sequence: TGTGCCAGCAGCTTAGAATACTCCTACAATGAGCAGTTCTTC. The J gene is TRBJ2-1, the V gene TRBV11-2, with D unclear. CDR1 SGHAT and CDR2 FQNNGV come from the germline V gene. Trimming left V 0 bases short and J 0 bases short, with 3 bases between. The CDR3 extends over 14 amino acids.

The rearrangement joins TRBV9 to TRBJ2-3, with TRBD2 as a possible D gene (5 bases). CDR1 is SGDLS, CDR2 YYNGEE, per germline. Between the trimmed V and J ends, which lost 0 bases and 1 base, there was a span of 12 bases. This CDR3 has 16 residues. The CDR3 region has the DNA TGTGCCAGCAGCGTAGCGAGCGGCCGTGGCACAGATACGCAGTATTTT. Translation gives CASSVASGRGTDTQYF.

This clone was seen only a few times. The chain uses TRBV2 and TRBJ1-5; the D gene is possibly TRBD1 (5 bases). The CDR3 has 13 residues. Trimming took 4 bases from V and 5 from J, leaving 9 bases between them. Germline V CDR1 and CDR2: SNHLY, FYNNEI. CDR3 amino acids: CASSGRVYQPQHF. CDR3 nucleotides: TGTGCCAGCAGTGGCAGGGTTTATCAGCCCCAGCATTTT.

This chain connects TRBV19 to TRBJ2-5; D ambiguous. The CDR3 has 13 amino acids. V shed 7 bases and J shed 5 bases, with 14 bases lying between them. CDR1 is LNHDA, CDR2 SQIVND, per germline (reference sequence). This CDR3 is CASIDSMGETQYF. In DNA, the CDR3 is TGTGCCAGTATTGACTCTATGGGGGAGACCCAGTACTTC.

The chain combines TRBV25-1 with TRBJ2-7; 7 bases align to TRBD2. V was clipped by 6 bases and J by 1 base; unmatched bases: 6. The CDR3 contains 14 residues. CDR1 is MGHDK and CDR2 is SYGVNS in the germline V gene. The CDR3, as DNA: TGTGCCAGCAGACCTCGGGAGGAGTCCTACGAGCAGTACTTC. It codes for CASRPREESYEQYF.

The rearrangement joins TRBV4-1 to TRBJ1-6, with D perhaps matching TRBD1 (6 bases). The CDR3 runs to 15 residues. The germline CDR1 and CDR2 sequences are MGHRA and YSYEKL. V gave up 4 bases and J gave up 5 bases, with 12 bases separating them. Written as DNA, the CDR3 is TGCGCCAGCAGCCGTACGGGGGGCGATAATTCACCCCTCCACTTT. Protein product: CASSRTGGDNSPLHF.

V gene TRBV5-4 combines with J gene TRBJ2-4, with D possibly TRBD1 on 5 matching bases. This CDR3 comprises 14 residues. The germline V gene has CDR1 SGHNT and CDR2 YYREEE (reference sequence). Trimming left V 4 bases short and J 6 bases short, with 14 bases between. The CDR3 DNA reads TGTGCCAGCAGCCTGGACATGGGCGGAAACATTCAGTACTTC. Protein product: CASSLDMGGNIQYF.

The J gene is TRBJ2-7, the V gene TRBV7-2, with D maybe TRBD2 (6 bases). In germline, CDR1 is SGHTA, CDR2 FQGNSA. The germline V and J ends were trimmed by 6 bases and 3 bases, with 12 bases remaining between them. The CDR3 consists of 13 residues. The CDR3 spells CASSYNGGYEQYF. The DNA for the CDR3 is TGTGCCAGCAGTTACAACGGGGGCTACGAGCAGTACTTC.

The chain combines TRBV10-1 with TRBJ2-2, with TRBD2 identical over 9 bases. V trimming: 6 bases; J trimming: 1 base; junction bases outside the gene matches: 3. This CDR3 contains 15 residues. Germline lookup yields CDR1 WNHNN and CDR2 SYGVQD (reference sequence). The CDR3 loop is CASSAGGRNTGELFF. CDR3 nucleotides: TGCGCCAGCAGCGCGGGGGGGAGGAACACCGGGGAGCTGTTTTTT.

The chain is built from TRBV19 and TRBJ1-4; D unresolved. The V and J ends lost 4 bases and 8 bases respectively, with 14 bases between them. The CDR3 has 14 residues. Germline V CDR1 and CDR2: LNHDA, SQIVND (reference sequence). Here the CDR3 DNA reads TGTGCCAGTAGTACCCGGGTTTTAGGGGAAAAACTGTTTTTT. Its protein product is CASSTRVLGEKLFF.

The table lists this clone with a count of one. The chain joins TRBV10-3 to TRBJ2-3; TRBD2 aligns across 11 bases. The V gene end was trimmed by 4 bases and the J gene end by 0 bases; junction bases not matched to a gene: 6. CDR1 is ENHRY, CDR2 SYGVKD, per germline. The CDR3 spans 17 residues. CDR3 coding DNA: TGTGCCATCAGTGCCCAACTAGCGGGGGCTAGCACAGATACGCAGTATTTT. Its translation: CAISAQLAGASTDTQYF.

V is TRBV4-3 and J is TRBJ1-4, with D possibly being TRBD1 (5 bases). The CDR3 spans 13 residues. Germline CDR1 and CDR2: LGHNA and YSLEER. Trimming shortened V by 4 bases and J by 8 bases, and 11 bases separated the two germline ends. DNA of the CDR3: TGCGCCAGCAGCCGTAAAGGGGAGGAAAAACTGTTTTTT. This translates into CASSRKGEEKLFF.

This clone has just a few counts. The same CDR3 arises from other DNA sequences in this sample as well. V usage is TRBV2 and J usage is TRBJ1-4; a weak D match, TRBD1 (6 bases). Deletions cut 6 bases from V and 2 bases from J, with 7 bases between. This CDR3 is built from 13 residues. The germline V gene has CDR1 SNHLY and CDR2 FYNNEI. The chain's CDR3 is CASRGGTNEKLFF. CDR3 sequence (DNA): TGTGCCAGCAGGGGGGGCACTAATGAAAAACTGTTTTTT.

The chain employs TRBV6-5 and TRBJ2-7; unclear D gene. Between the trimmed V and J ends, which lost 7 bases and 2 bases, there was a span of 9 bases. Germline lookup yields CDR1 MNHEY and CDR2 SVGAGI. The length of the CDR3 is 12 residues. The CDR3 sequence: CASNEPTYEQYF. In DNA form, the CDR3 reads TGTGCCAGCAACGAACCTACCTACGAGCAGTACTTC.

The V call is TRBV2, the J call TRBJ2-7; 7 positions match TRBD2. The V and J ends lost 1 base and 0 bases, in that order; junction bases with no gene match: 0. Germline V CDR1 and CDR2: SNHLY, FYNNEI. This CDR3 has 14 residues. The DNA for the CDR3 is TGTGCCAGCAGTGAAGGCGGGAGCTCCTACGAGCAGTACTTC. Amino acid sequence: CASSEGGSSYEQYF.

This chain uses TRBV11-3 with TRBJ2-7, with D unresolved. V gave up 5 bases and J gave up 2 bases, with 13 bases separating them. CDR1 and CDR2 from the germline V gene are SGHNT and YENEEA. There are 14 residues in the CDR3. The chain's CDR3 is CASSPRTDPYEQYF. In DNA, the CDR3 is TGTGCCAGCAGCCCCCGGACGGATCCCTACGAGCAGTACTTC.

Of note for this clone: This may arise from a read error, as a much more abundant clone is one base away. The CDR3 region has the DNA TGTGCCAGCAGCGTGATAGCGCAATCCTACAAGCAGTACTTC. It is translated as CASSVIAQSYKQYF. This chain uses TRBV9 with TRBJ2-7; a weak D match, TRBD2 (5 bases). This CDR3 is built from 14 residues. Germline CDR1 is SGDLS and CDR2 is YYNGEE.

V usage is TRBV25-1 and J usage is TRBJ1-3, with D possibly matching TRBD1 (5 bases). V lost 5 bases, J lost 3 bases, and 14 bases lay in between. The V gene's germline CDR1 is MGHDK and CDR2 SYGVNS. This CDR3 contains 15 residues. The CDR3 sequence: CASSSQGGVGNTIYF. The CDR3 DNA follows: TGTGCCAGCAGTTCGCAAGGAGGGGTTGGAAACACCATATATTTT.

The chain has TRBV9 and TRBJ2-1; D gene ambiguous. The CDR3 spans 14 residues. Per germline, CDR1 SGDLS and CDR2 YYNGEE. V was cut by 0 bases and J by 9 bases, with 13 bases left in between. CDR3 protein: CASSVAPKGSEQFF. In nucleotides, the CDR3 is TGTGCCAGCAGCGTAGCTCCGAAAGGTAGTGAGCAGTTCTTC.

Written as DNA, the CDR3 is TGCGCCAGCAGCCAAGATCCAGGGACCTACGAGCAGTACTTC. It encodes CASSQDPGTYEQYF. The gene calls are TRBV4-1 and TRBJ2-7, with a possible D match to TRBD1 (5 bases). The CDR3 has 14 amino acids. Germline CDR1 MGHRA, CDR2 YSYEKL. Trimming cost V 0 bases and J 2 bases, with 8 bases left between them.

This chain links TRBV6-6 with TRBJ2-7; 9 nucleotides match TRBD2. V gave up 7 bases and J gave up 5 bases; unmatched junction bases: 9. The CDR3 consists of 14 residues. The germline gives CDR1 MNHNY, CDR2 SVGAGI (reference sequence). As DNA, the CDR3 is TGTGCCAGCACCTTAGCGGGAGTAGGGAACGAGCAGTACTTC. It translates to CASTLAGVGNEQYF.